This T cell receptor (beta chain) was recovered during a study of T cells in Graves' hyperthyroidism and ophthalmopathy. No progression to ophthalmopathy during 18 months of follow-up defined stable disease. Exclusion of patients followed from uncontrolled infection, other autoimmune disease, pregnancy or lactation. What was amplified from RNA transcripts were TCR beta CDR3 regions. HTBI primers drove first-round RT-PCR of the TCR CDR3. TCRdb processed the multiplex PCR reads anew with MiXCR; each CDR3 protein has one entry. The sample lists 450,000 to 700,000 distinct CDR3 sequences; just over 45% were seen once. Findings of the study overall: The majority of expanded thyroid clonotypes above 0.001 also appeared in blood. The authors' 13 V-J model separated ophthalmopathy from stable hyperthyroidism.

CDR1 MGHDK and CDR2 SYGVNS come from the germline V gene. Trimming took off 2 bases at V and 1 base at J, with 5 bases between the two ends. This CDR3 spans 13 amino acids. This clonotype was recorded at least ten times. Its antigen is undetermined. The sample consisted of peripheral blood or thyroid tissue (not recorded which). The chain is built from TRBV25-1 and TRBJ1-1, with no clear D. The TCR sequence derives from a woman aged 18-29 years with Graves' hyperthyroidism. The CDR3 bases are TGTGCCAGCAGTGAAGTTACGAACACTGAAGCTTTCTTT. Translated, it gives CASSEVTNTEAFF.